These 15 T cell receptor beta chains originate from one sample sequenced in a study of immune heterogeneity within non-small cell lung tumors. TCR beta CDR3 was amplified by multiplex PCR, first round around 9 cycles, 32 V and 13 J primers. TCRdb itself ran the multiplex PCR reads through MiXCR, one entry per CDR3 protein. The data show over 10,000 distinct CDR3 sequences, about 23% seen once. Per sample, 450 to 600 ng of bulk tumor genomic DNA was the template used. Each primary tumor yielded several biopsies, collected far apart from one another at surgery. Newly diagnosed with untreated non-small cell lung cancer, the patients underwent curative surgery. The source material was lung tumor tissue. The receptors were sampled from a man in his fifties or sixties with non-small cell lung cancer.

The V and J genes are TRBV15 and TRBJ2-3; possibly TRBD1 for D (6 bases). This CDR3 spans 14 amino acids. The germline CDR1 and CDR2 sequences are LNHNV and YYDKDF (reference sequence). Trimming took off 3 bases at V and 4 bases at J, with 11 bases between the two ends. CDR3 region: CATSSYREADTQYF. In DNA form, the CDR3 reads TGTGCCACCAGCAGTTACAGGGAAGCAGATACGCAGTATTTT.

Only a few counts were recorded for this clonotype. This chain uses TRBV9 with TRBJ2-1, with D unresolved. V lost 0 bases and J lost 2, with 12 bases in between. This CDR3 has 16 residues. CDR1 is SGDLS, CDR2 YYNGEE, per germline. This chain's CDR3 is CASSVEVSGTYNEQFF. CDR3 bases: TGTGCCAGCAGCGTAGAGGTCAGTGGTACCTACAATGAGCAGTTCTTC.

This clonotype qualifies as medium-sized. This chain joins TRBV6-1 and TRBJ1-5, with a possible D match to TRBD1 (5 bases). CDR1 MNHNS and CDR2 SASEGT come from the germline V gene. The CDR3 length is 15 residues. V lost 8 bases, J lost 0 bases, and 14 bases lay in between. CDR3 sequence: CASRLDSNSNQPQHF. For the CDR3, the DNA is TGTGCCAGCCGCCTCGACAGCAATAGCAATCAGCCCCAGCATTTT.

The chain links TRBV12-3 or TRBV12-4 to TRBJ2-5, with 12 bases that match TRBD2. The CDR3 consists of 16 residues. The trim removed 8 bases at V and 5 bases at J, leaving 12 bases unmatched. DNA of the CDR3: TGTGCCAGCGGTCCGACTAGCGGGAGAAAGTGGGAGACCCAGTACTTC. It specifies CASGPTSGRKWETQYF.

As for this clonotype: Since a much larger clone is just one base distant, this may be a read error. The chain links TRBV5-1 to TRBJ1-3; the D is unclear. Trimming removed 0 bases from V and 2 bases from J, with 9 bases in between. Germline CDR1 SGHRS, CDR2 YFSETQ. The CDR3 contains 15 residues. The CDR3 sequence is CASSLAGAPGNTIYF. The DNA of the CDR3 is TGCGCCAGCAGCTTGGCAGGCGCGCCTGGAAACACCATATATTTT.

This clonotype was observed at least ten times. The chain couples TRBV7-2 to TRBJ2-5, with 10 bases matching TRBD2. Per the germline V gene, CDR1 is SGHTA and CDR2 is FQGNSA. V trimming: 5 bases; J trimming: 4 bases; junction bases outside the gene matches: 10. CDR3 length equals 16 residues. The DNA for the CDR3 is TGTGCCAGCAGCCCGGGGACTAGCGCGGGCGGAGAGACCCAGTACTTC. The encoded protein is CASSPGTSAGGETQYF.

As concerns this clonotype: A much larger clonotype is one base distant, so this may be a read error. The rearrangement joins TRBV7-9 to TRBJ2-5; 7 nucleotides line up with TRBD2. This CDR3 region has 14 residues. Germline V gene data show CDR1 as SEHNR and CDR2 as FQNEAQ (reference sequence). V trimming: 1 base; J trimming: 7 bases; junction bases outside the gene matches: 6. The DNA for the CDR3 is TGTGCCAGCAGCTTAGTGGCGGGAGAAGTGACCCAGTACTTC. Its protein is CASSLVAGEVTQYF.

This clonotype was seen repeatedly, ten times or more. This sequence joins TRBV7-3 and TRBJ2-2; 10 positions match TRBD2. The CDR3 spans 16 residues. The junction had 8 bases not matched to a gene; V was cut back by 5 bases and J by 5 bases. CDR1 and CDR2 (germline): SGHTA, FQGTGA. CDR3 nucleotide sequence: TGTGCCAGCAGCCCGTCCCCTAGCGGGGGTACCGGGGAGCTGTTTTTT. Its translation: CASSPSPSGGTGELFF.

This clonotype has ten or more counts. This chain uses TRBV11-3 with TRBJ2-1; the match to TRBD2 covers 14 bases. The junction had 16 bases not matched to a gene; V was cut back by 4 bases and J by 8 bases. The CDR3 has 19 residues. From germline, CDR1 is SGHNT and CDR2 YENEEA. The CDR3 loop is CASSYTSPTSGGAVHEQFF. Here the CDR3 DNA reads TGTGCCAGCAGCTACACCTCCCCGACTAGCGGGGGGGCCGTCCATGAGCAGTTCTTC.

Only a few counts were recorded for this clonotype. This chain uses TRBV5-6 with TRBJ1-2, with D perhaps TRBD1 (6 bases). This CDR3 has 14 residues. Germline CDR1 and CDR2: SGHDT and YYEEEE. V was trimmed by 0 bases and J by 6 bases, leaving 12 bases between them. The CDR3 region is CASSLATGTNGYTF. Here the CDR3 DNA reads TGTGCCAGCAGCTTGGCTACAGGGACAAATGGCTACACCTTC.

This clonotype has ten or more counts. The chain couples TRBV28 to TRBJ1-2; D unclear. V lost 3 bases and J lost 3, with 8 bases in between. CDR1 is MDHEN and CDR2 is SYDVKM in the germline V gene. This CDR3 spans 13 amino acids. CDR3 coding DNA: TGTGCCAGCAGTTTTAATGCCTACTATGGCTACACCTTC. Translated, it gives CASSFNAYYGYTF.

This clonotype was recorded many times. The chain employs TRBV5-1 and TRBJ2-3, with D perhaps given as TRBD1 or TRBD2 (5 bases each). The CDR3 runs to 15 residues. V lost 0 bases to trimming and J lost 2 bases, with 10 bases between them. Germline CDR1 reads SGHRS; CDR2 reads YFSETQ. CDR3 amino acids: CASSLEGSFTDTQYF. CDR3 bases: TGCGCCAGCAGCTTGGAGGGGAGTTTCACAGATACGCAGTATTTT.

A single count supports this clonotype. At one end, the junction sequence differs from germline, possibly due to a read error. The J gene is TRBJ1-1, the V gene TRBV15; TRBD1 agrees at 8 bases. Germline CDR1 and CDR2: LNHNV and YYDKDF (reference sequence). The CDR3 totals 14 residues. CDR3 loop: CANSTPDRVTEAFF. The CDR3 DNA follows: TGTGCCAACAGCACACCGGACAGGGTCACTGAAGCTTTCTTT.

This clonotype was observed at least ten times. The chain has TRBV14 and TRBJ1-2, with a weak D call TRBD1 (5 bases). The CDR3 sequence is 13 residues long. Germline values: CDR1 SGHDN, CDR2 FVKESK. Trimming cost V 5 bases and J 6 bases, with 13 bases left between them. CDR3 sequence (DNA): TGTGCCAGCAGCTATATCCAGGGTAATGGCTACACCTTC. Translating it yields CASSYIQGNGYTF.

A word on this clonotype: This may be a read error: a much more frequent sequence differs by one nucleotide. The genes are TRBV6-1 and TRBJ1-1; 9 bases map to TRBD1. This CDR3 is built from 15 residues. From germline, CDR1 is MNHNS and CDR2 SASEGT. CDR3 sequence (DNA): TGTGCCAGCAGTGAATTGACAGGGGGGTTCACTGCAGCTTTCTTT. This gives the protein CASSELTGGFTAAFF.